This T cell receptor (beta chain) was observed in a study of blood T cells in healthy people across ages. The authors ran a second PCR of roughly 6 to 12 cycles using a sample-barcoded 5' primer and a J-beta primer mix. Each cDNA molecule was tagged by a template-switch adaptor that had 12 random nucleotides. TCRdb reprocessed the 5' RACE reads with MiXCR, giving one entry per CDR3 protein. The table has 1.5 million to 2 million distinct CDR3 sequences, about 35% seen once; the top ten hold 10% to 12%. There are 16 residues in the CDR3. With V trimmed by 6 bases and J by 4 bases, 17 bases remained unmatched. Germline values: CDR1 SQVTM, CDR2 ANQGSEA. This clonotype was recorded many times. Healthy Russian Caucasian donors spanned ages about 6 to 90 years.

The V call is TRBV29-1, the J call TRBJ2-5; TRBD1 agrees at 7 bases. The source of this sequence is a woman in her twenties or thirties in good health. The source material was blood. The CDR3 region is CSVKPATGLRGETQYF. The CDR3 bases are TGCAGCGTCAAGCCGGCGACAGGGCTTCGGGGAGAGACCCAGTACTTC.